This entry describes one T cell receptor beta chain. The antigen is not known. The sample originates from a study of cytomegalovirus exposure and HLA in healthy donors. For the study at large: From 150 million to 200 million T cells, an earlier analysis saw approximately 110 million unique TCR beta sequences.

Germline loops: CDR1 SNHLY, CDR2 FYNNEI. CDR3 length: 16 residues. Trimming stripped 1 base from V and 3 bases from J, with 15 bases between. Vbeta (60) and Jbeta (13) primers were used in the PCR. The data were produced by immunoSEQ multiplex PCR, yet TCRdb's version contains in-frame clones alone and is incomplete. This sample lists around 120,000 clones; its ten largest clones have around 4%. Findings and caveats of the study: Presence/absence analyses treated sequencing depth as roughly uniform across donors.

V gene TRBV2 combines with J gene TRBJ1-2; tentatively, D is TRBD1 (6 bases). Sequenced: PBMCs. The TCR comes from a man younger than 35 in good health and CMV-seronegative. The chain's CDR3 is CASSEGMGGLDYGYTF. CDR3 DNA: TGTGCCAGCAGTGAAGGAATGGGGGGGCTCGACTATGGCTACACCTTC. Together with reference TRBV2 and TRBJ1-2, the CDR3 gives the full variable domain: EPEVTQTPSHQVTQMGQEVILRCVPISNHLYFYWYRQILGQKVEFLVSFYNNEISEKSEIFDDQFSVERPDGSNFTLKIRSTKLEDSAMYFCASSEGMGGLDYGYTFGSGTRLTVV.